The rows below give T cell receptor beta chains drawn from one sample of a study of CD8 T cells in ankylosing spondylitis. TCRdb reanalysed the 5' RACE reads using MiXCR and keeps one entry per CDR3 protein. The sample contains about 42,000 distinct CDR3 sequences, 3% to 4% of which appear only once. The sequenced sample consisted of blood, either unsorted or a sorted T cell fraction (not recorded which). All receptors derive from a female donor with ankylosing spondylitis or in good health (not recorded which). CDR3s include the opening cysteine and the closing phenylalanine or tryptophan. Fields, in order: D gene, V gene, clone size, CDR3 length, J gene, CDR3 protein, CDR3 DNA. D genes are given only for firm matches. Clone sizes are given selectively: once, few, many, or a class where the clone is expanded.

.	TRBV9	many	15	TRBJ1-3	CASSPGHTSGNTIYF	TGTGCCAGCAGCCCCGGACACACCTCTGGAAACACCATATATTTT
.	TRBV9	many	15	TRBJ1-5	CASSRGRNGNQPQHF	TGTGCCAGCAGCAGAGGGAGGAATGGCAATCAGCCCCAGCATTTT
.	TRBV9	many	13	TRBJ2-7	CASSPTGVVEQYF	TGTGCCAGCAGCCCCACGGGAGTAGTCGAGCAGTACTTC
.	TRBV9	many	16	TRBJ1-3	CASSAPGTSSGNTIYF	TGTGCCAGCAGCGCACCCGGGACCAGCTCTGGAAACACCATATATTTT
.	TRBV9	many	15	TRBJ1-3	CASSVDGGSLNTIYF	TGTGCCAGCAGCGTAGATGGGGGGTCTTTAAACACCATATATTTT
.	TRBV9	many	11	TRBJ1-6	CASGVDSPLHF	TGTGCCAGCGGGGTGGATTCACCCCTCCACTTT
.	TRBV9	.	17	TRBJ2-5	CASSVGGTFVSAETQYF	TGTGCCAGCAGCGTAGGCGGGACTTTCGTTTCAGCGGAGACCCAGTACTTC
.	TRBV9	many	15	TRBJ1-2	CASSVNVGGGYGYTF	TGTGCCAGCAGCGTAAATGTTGGGGGCGGCTATGGCTACACCTTC
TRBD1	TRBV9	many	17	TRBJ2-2	CASSDLSRQGWVGELFF	TGTGCCAGCAGCGACCTAAGTAGACAGGGCTGGGTCGGGGAGCTGTTTTTT
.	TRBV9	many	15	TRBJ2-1	CASSVDGGGIYEQFF	TGTGCCAGCAGCGTAGATGGGGGCGGAATTTATGAGCAGTTCTTC
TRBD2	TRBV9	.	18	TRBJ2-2	CASSVEIAGGPFGGELFF	TGTGCCAGCAGCGTAGAAATAGCGGGGGGGCCTTTCGGCGGGGAGCTGTTTTTT
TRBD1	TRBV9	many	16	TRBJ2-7	CASSISGTGKFEEQYF	TGTGCCAGCAGCATCTCCGGGACAGGGAAGTTTGAAGAGCAGTACTTC
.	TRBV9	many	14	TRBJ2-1	CASSVEEGYDEQFF	TGTGCCAGCAGCGTCGAGGAAGGGTACGATGAGCAGTTCTTC
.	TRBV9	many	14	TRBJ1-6	CASSVGAENSPLHF	TGTGCCAGCAGCGTAGGGGCAGAGAATTCACCCCTCCACTTT
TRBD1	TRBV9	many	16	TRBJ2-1	CASSGQVTGDSSTQFF	TGTGCCAGCAGCGGCCAAGTGACAGGGGATTCTTCAACTCAGTTCTTC
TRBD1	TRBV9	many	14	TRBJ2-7	CASSLGQATYEQYF	TGTGCCAGCAGCCTGGGACAGGCTACCTACGAGCAGTACTTC
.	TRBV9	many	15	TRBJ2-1	CASSAAPGATTEQFF	TGTGCCAGCAGCGCAGCCCCCGGGGCTACGACTGAGCAGTTCTTC
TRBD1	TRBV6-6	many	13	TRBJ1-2	CARRQGSNYGYTF	TGTGCCAGACGACAGGGAAGTAACTATGGCTACACCTTC
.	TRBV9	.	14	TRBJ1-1	CASSGTQGRAEAFF	TGTGCCAGCAGCGGGACGCAGGGAAGGGCTGAAGCTTTCTTT
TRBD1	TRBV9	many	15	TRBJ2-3	CASSQTGGLLDTQYF	TGTGCCAGCAGCCAGACAGGGGGTCTTTTGGATACGCAGTATTTT
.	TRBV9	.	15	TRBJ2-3	CASSATTTYGDTQYF	TGTGCCAGCAGCGCCACAACCACCTACGGAGATACGCAGTATTTT
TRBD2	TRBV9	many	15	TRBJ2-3	CASSVGAGAFDTQYF	TGTGCCAGCAGCGTAGGAGCGGGGGCTTTTGATACGCAGTATTTT
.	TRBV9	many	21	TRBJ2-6	CASSVIPLGKGPNSGANVLTF	TGTGCCAGCAGCGTAATCCCCCTAGGGAAGGGCCCTAATTCTGGGGCCAACGTCCTGACTTTC
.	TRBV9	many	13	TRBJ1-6	CASGPSGNSPLHF	TGTGCCAGCGGACCATCGGGCAATTCACCCCTCCACTTT
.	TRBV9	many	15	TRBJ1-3	CASSPPGQSGNTIYF	TGTGCCAGCAGCCCTCCGGGACAATCTGGAAACACCATATATTTT
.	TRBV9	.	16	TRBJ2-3	CASSPGAGFQPDTQYF	TGTGCCAGCAGCCCCGGGGCGGGATTTCAGCCGGATACGCAGTATTTT
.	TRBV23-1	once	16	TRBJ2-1	CVSCQPGHPDPNEQFF	TGCGTCAGCTGTCAACCGGGGCACCCAGACCCCAATGAGCAGTTCTTC
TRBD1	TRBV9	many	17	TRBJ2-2	CASTANRGTGDPGELFF	TGTGCCAGCACCGCTAACAGGGGGACAGGGGATCCCGGGGAGCTGTTTTTT
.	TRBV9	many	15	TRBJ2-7	CASSVGWGDFSEQYF	TGTGCCAGCAGCGTAGGATGGGGGGACTTTTCTGAGCAGTACTTC
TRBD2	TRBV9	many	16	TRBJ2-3	CASSVGLAGSEHTQYF	TGTGCCAGCAGCGTAGGCCTAGCGGGTTCTGAACATACGCAGTATTTT
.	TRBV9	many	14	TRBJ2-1	CASSVASMYNEQFF	TGTGCCAGCAGCGTGGCATCCATGTACAATGAGCAGTTCTTC
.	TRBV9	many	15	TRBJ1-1	CASSVVLGGGTEAFF	TGTGCCAGCAGCGTAGTTCTAGGGGGAGGCACTGAAGCTTTCTTT
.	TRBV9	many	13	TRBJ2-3	CASTQPGGSTQYF	TGTGCCAGCACCCAACCCGGAGGCTCTACGCAGTATTTT